This T cell receptor (beta chain) comes out of a study of blood T cell repertoires in COVID-19. Overall study context: Some COVID-19 samples were acute and others convalescent; all came from the United States, Italy and Spain.

The CDR3 spans 20 residues. This study enrolled people aged 18 to 89 from about two dozen US geographic areas. Recovered participants had two consecutive negative NP/OP PCR tests, healthcare professional clearance, or symptom resolution. A single count supports this clone. The assay was immunoSEQ multiplex PCR, and TCRdb's table has in-frame clones only and misses some. The data contain 100,000 to 150,000 clones, 70% to 90% of them singletons. The material sequenced was PBMCs or T cells enriched from blood (not recorded which). The V and J genes are TRBV21-1 and TRBJ1-3; whether TRBD1, the table's D call, matches the DNA was not checked. TRBV21-1 is described as a pseudogene. The source of this sequence is a woman between 45 and 60 years old who had recovered from COVID-19. Here the CDR3 reads CASSKQVKQETRNSGNTIYF. DNA of the CDR3: TGTGCCAGCAGCAAACAGGTAAAGCAGGAAACAAGAAACTCTGGAAACACCATATATTTT.